The clone carrying this T cell receptor beta chain came up once. Its antigen is unidentified. It was into CD45RA+ naive and CD45RA-negative memory subsets that the CD4+ cells were split. The record originates from a study of shared clonotypes between healthy human individuals. Study-level points and caveats: Genetic and exposure-history diversity was limited by the few donors. Memory subsets had estimated richness that was generally smaller than that of naive subsets.

CDR1 and CDR2 (germline): ENHRY, SYGVKD. The CDR3 sequence is 14 residues long. V lost 6 bases and J lost 5; bases outside the gene matches: 9. Profiled with immunoSEQ multiplex PCR; TCRdb holds only in-frame clones, not every one. Of some 1,100,000 clones in the sample, approximately 80% were seen once. Sequenced material: memory CD4+ T cells from PBMCs. The subset denotes: CD45RA-negative fraction. The sequence derives from a young man in good health. Some clones in this sample may be carry-over from other donors' samples. This rearrangement joins TRBV10-3 to TRBJ2-7; 8 nucleotides line up with TRBD1. The CDR3 nucleotides read TGTGCCATCAGCCTACAGGGGGGCACTGACGAGCAGTACTTC. As protein: CAISLQGGTDEQYF.